The sample holds many counts of the clone carrying this T cell receptor (beta chain). Its matching antigen is unknown. A TCRbeta library incorporating unique molecular identifiers was prepared. MiXCR, run by TCRdb on the PCR reads, gives a single entry per CDR3 protein. The table includes over 7,500 distinct CDR3 sequences, 12% detected once. The sample belongs to a study of T-cell reconstitution after alpha-beta-depleted transplantation in children. Study outcomes and limitations: Expanded graft clones numbering several hundred reportedly gave rise to alpha-beta T cells about two months after transplant. A year post-transplant, T-cell counts and diversity derived mostly from newly produced T cells.

This CDR3 has 14 amino acids. After removal of 6 bases from V and 0 bases from J, the junction contained 4 bases not matched to a gene. The germline V gene encodes CDR1 SEHNR and CDR2 FQNEAQ (reference sequence). Specimen: PBMCs, mostly from graft donor cells, collected 60 days after TCRalphabeta/CD19-depleted stem cell transplant. This clonotype originated in a patient younger than 10 who had a stem cell transplant for inherited bone marrow failure, so the T cells may come from the graft donor. J is TRBJ1-2 and V is TRBV7-9; 7 nucleotides line up with TRBD1. In nucleotides, the CDR3 is TGTGCCAGCAGAACAGGGGCGACTAACTATGGCTACACCTTC. Translated: CASRTGATNYGYTF.